The rows below give T cell receptor beta chains drawn from one sample of a study of blood T cell repertoires in COVID-19. Generated by immunoSEQ multiplex PCR, the TCRdb table keeps only in-frame clones and is missing some. The table includes 200,000 to 250,000 clones, about 90% detected once. The source material was peripheral blood. These receptors all come from a young man with COVID-19, enrolled during active disease. Each CDR3 is given with its conserved first and last residue. The order of the fields is clone size, J gene, V gene, D gene, CDR3 DNA, CDR3 protein. The D gene is left open where the match is weak. Where a row states a size, it is once, few, many or the class of an expanded clone; other rows omit it.

>.|TRBJ2-2|TRBV18|.
TGTGCCAGCTCACCAGCCTTAGATGTCACCGGGGAGCTGTTTTTT
CASSPALDVTGELFF
>.|TRBJ1-1|TRBV28|.
TGTGCCAGCAGTTTGTTAGGAGGAGGGGGGGGCACTGAAGCTTTCTTT
CASSLLGGGGGTEAFF
>.|TRBJ2-3|TRBV6-1|TRBD2
TGTGCCAGCAGTGAAAGGGAGGGAGATACGCAGTATTTT
CASSEREGDTQYF
>few|TRBJ2-7|TRBV24-1|.
TGTGCCACCAGTGACCCCCGCGGGGCGGGGGAGCAGTACTTC
CATSDPRGAGEQYF
>few|TRBJ2-1|TRBV5-1|TRBD2
TGCGCCAGCAGCTATTTCGGGACTAGCGGGAATGAGCAGTTCTTC
CASSYFGTSGNEQFF
>.|TRBJ1-5|TRBV28|.
TGTGCCAGCAGTTTAGCCAACAGGTTTCAGCCCCAGCATTTT
CASSLANRFQPQHF
>.|TRBJ1-2|TRBV28|.
TGTGCCAGCAGTTTACCAGCCCTGACATTAGGCTACACCTTC
CASSLPALTLGYTF
>.|TRBJ1-1|TRBV5-8|.
TGTGCCAGCAGCTTGAGATTATTGGCGAACTGGGGCGGTGAAGCTTTCTTT
CASSLRLLANWGGEAFF
>.|TRBJ2-7|TRBV19|.
TGTGCCAGTAGTATAGAGGAAGGGGACTACGAGCAGTACTTC
CASSIEEGDYEQYF
>.|TRBJ1-3|TRBV27|TRBD1
TGTGCCAGCAGTCCCGGACAGGGGGCTGGAAACACCATATATTTT
CASSPGQGAGNTIYF
>.|TRBJ2-3|TRBV7-6|TRBD2
TGTGCCAGCAGCGCTCTCCCCGGAGCGGGAGTACCAGATACGCAGTATTTT
CASSALPGAGVPDTQYF
>once|TRBJ1-2|TRBV24-1|TRBD1
TGTGCCACCAGTGATTTCGACAGGGGGCATGGCTACACCTTC
CATSDFDRGHGYTF
>.|TRBJ2-7|TRBV11-1|.
TGTGCCAGCAGCTTCAGGGCAGATACCTCCTACGAGCAGTACTTC
CASSFRADTSYEQYF
>.|TRBJ2-2|TRBV6-5|TRBD1
TGTGCCAGTCAGGGACAGGGGAGCGGGGAGCTGTTTTTT
CASQGQGSGELFF
>once|TRBJ2-5|TRBV4-1|TRBD2
TGCGCCAGCAGCCAAGATGGTACTAGCGGGTGGGAGACCCAGTACTTC
CASSQDGTSGWETQYF
>.|TRBJ1-1|TRBV6-2/TRBV6-3|.
TGTGCCAGCAGCTATCAACTTGCCGGGAACACTGAAGCTTTCTTT
CASSYQLAGNTEAFF
>.|TRBJ2-2|TRBV30|TRBD2
TGTGCCTGGGGACTAGCGGGAATCGCCGGGGAGCTGTTTTTT
CAWGLAGIAGELFF
>.|TRBJ2-1|TRBV29-1|.
TGCAGCGCCCAGGACTACAATGAGCAGTTCTTC
CSAQDYNEQFF
>.|TRBJ2-7|TRBV18|TRBD2
TGTGCCAGCTCACCGGGACTAGTGGGTTCCTACGAGCAGTACTTC
CASSPGLVGSYEQYF
>.|TRBJ2-3|TRBV24-1|.
TGTGCCACCAGTGAGGCTTTTTCGAGCACAGATACGCAGTATTTT
CATSEAFSSTDTQYF
>.|TRBJ2-1|TRBV5-6|TRBD1
TGTGCCAGCAGCCCGGACAGGGGGCGCTTGGATGAGCAGTTCTTC
CASSPDRGRLDEQFF
>few|TRBJ1-1|TRBV6-2/TRBV6-3|.
TGTGCCAGCAGTCCAGGGGATAGGTACTTTGAAGCTTTCTTT
CASSPGDRYFEAFF
>.|TRBJ1-3|TRBV2|.
TGTGCCAGCAGTGTCCGGGGTTTGTACTCTGGAAACACCATATATTTT
CASSVRGLYSGNTIYF
>.|TRBJ2-3|TRBV6-5|TRBD1
TGTGCCAGCAGCTTGGGGCAGGGGGCGAAAGATACGCAGTATTTT
CASSLGQGAKDTQYF
>.|TRBJ2-7|TRBV28|TRBD2
TGTGCCAGCAGTCTCTCTAGCGGGAGTTGGTCCGAGCAGTACTTC
CASSLSSGSWSEQYF
>.|TRBJ2-5|TRBV6-5|TRBD1
TGTGCCAGCGGGGGACAGGCAGGGGGGACCCAGTACTTC
CASGGQAGGTQYF
>.|TRBJ1-2|TRBV25-1|.
TGTGCCAGCAGTGAATTACTTGCAGGGCCCTATGGCTACACCTTC
CASSELLAGPYGYTF
>once|TRBJ2-2|TRBV7-3|.
TGTGCCAGCAGCCATCCCACTGCCGGGGAGCTGTTTTTT
CASSHPTAGELFF
>.|TRBJ2-3|TRBV5-1|.
TGCGCCAGCAGCCGCATTGGGGGGTCTAGCACAGATACGCAGTATTTT
CASSRIGGSSTDTQYF
>.|TRBJ1-1|TRBV27|TRBD1
TGTGCCAGCAGACTACTCACAGGGGACACTGAAGCTTTCTTT
CASRLLTGDTEAFF
>.|TRBJ1-2|TRBV15|TRBD1
TGTGCCACCAGCGGGGGACAGGGGGCTTTCTATGGCTACACCTTC
CATSGGQGAFYGYTF
>.|TRBJ1-4|TRBV11-2|.
TGTGCCAGCAGCTTAGTGTTCAGGGCAGCTAATGAAAAACTGTTTTTT
CASSLVFRAANEKLFF
>.|TRBJ1-2|TRBV2|.
TGTGCCAGCAGTGAAACCTTTAGGGAGGGCTACACCTTC
CASSETFREGYTF
>.|TRBJ1-3|TRBV6-4|TRBD1
TGTGCCAGCATAGGGGACAGGGGAGGCACCATATATTTT
CASIGDRGGTIYF
>few|TRBJ1-5|TRBV2|.
TGTGCCAGCAGGATAATAGGGGTGCCCCAGCATTTT
CASRIIGVPQHF
>.|TRBJ2-1|TRBV9|.
TGTGCCAGCAGCTACTCAGGACAATTGTCCTACAATGAGCAGTTCTTC
CASSYSGQLSYNEQFF
>.|TRBJ1-2|TRBV7-8|.
TGTGCCAGCAGCTTAGAGGGGATCGAACCCGTATACGGCTACACCTTC
CASSLEGIEPVYGYTF
>.|TRBJ2-1|TRBV14|TRBD2
TGTGCCAGCAGTCAAACTAGCGGGAGGTCGAGAGAGCAGTTCTTC
CASSQTSGRSREQFF
>.|TRBJ1-1|TRBV14|TRBD1
TGTGCCAGCAGCCCGCTACGACACAGGGGGCAAGCTTTCTTT
CASSPLRHRGQAFF
>.|TRBJ1-2|TRBV19|.
TGTGCCAGTAGTGTCGCCCGGGCAGGGTCCTATGGCTACACCTTC
CASSVARAGSYGYTF
>.|TRBJ2-1|TRBV28|TRBD1
TGTGCCAGCAGCTACAGGGGGAGAAATGAGCAGTTCTTC
CASSYRGRNEQFF
>.|TRBJ2-1|TRBV18|.
TGTGCCAGCTCCCGGGGACTCTCCTCCTACAATGAGCAGTTCTTC
CASSRGLSSYNEQFF
>once|TRBJ1-6|TRBV6-5|.
TGTGCCAGCAGTTCCAGGGTTATGGATAATTCACCCCTCCACTTT
CASSSRVMDNSPLHF
>.|TRBJ1-5|TRBV2|.
TGTGCCAGCAGTGAACCTCCCCACAGGGTAAGCAATCAGCCCCAGCATTTT
CASSEPPHRVSNQPQHF
>.|TRBJ2-1|TRBV18|TRBD2
TGTGCCAGCTCACCACTAGCGGGGGTTAACAATGAGCAGTTCTTC
CASSPLAGVNNEQFF
>.|TRBJ2-3|TRBV7-3|TRBD2
TGTGCCAGCAGCTTCCCATCCTCGGCTAGCGGGGGGGAAGATACGCAGTATTTT
CASSFPSSASGGEDTQYF
>.|TRBJ1-2|TRBV12-5|.
TGTGCTAGTGGTTTGGGAGGCTATGGCTACACCTTC
CASGLGGYGYTF
>.|TRBJ2-1|TRBV28|TRBD2
TGTGCCAGCATCACTGGGACTAGCGGGATGGGAGAGCAGTTCTTC
CASITGTSGMGEQFF
>.|TRBJ2-7|TRBV6-6|TRBD1
TGTGCCAGCAGTCCCCGGGACAGGGGCCCCTACGAGCAGTACTTC
CASSPRDRGPYEQYF
>.|TRBJ2-3|TRBV5-1|TRBD2
TGCGCCAGCAGCTTGAGCGGGGTTAGCACAGATACGCAGTATTTT
CASSLSGVSTDTQYF
>.|TRBJ2-7|TRBV5-5|.
TGTGCCAGCAGCTTACTAGGACCTAACTACGAGCAGTACTTC
CASSLLGPNYEQYF
>few|TRBJ1-5|TRBV5-5|.
TGTGCCAGCAGCGATCTGGGGGGAAATCAGCCCCAGCATTTT
CASSDLGGNQPQHF
>once|TRBJ2-1|TRBV7-2|.
TGTGCCAGCAGCTTAGTGTTAGCTAATGAGCAGTTCTTC
CASSLVLANEQFF
>.|TRBJ2-1|TRBV28|.
TGTGCCAGCAGTTCCAGTGGGGCGGTCTACAATGAGCAGTTCTTC
CASSSSGAVYNEQFF